This T cell receptor (beta chain) comes out of a study of shared clonotypes between healthy human individuals. Broader study findings: Incompleteness in sorted-subset sequencing, despite large depth, was shown by rarefaction. Non-shared clonotypes had lower generation probabilities than those shared by all four donors.

Germline lookup yields CDR1 SGHAT and CDR2 FQNNGV. V lost 2 bases and J lost 6, with 14 bases in between. This CDR3 comprises 14 residues. As for this clone: Its target is unknown.

The run depth of the assay was deep. Every immunoSEQ plate was one replicate of a subset's evenly spread DNA. The method was immunoSEQ multiplex PCR; TCRdb's version includes in-frame clones alone and lacks a portion of them. The profile shows fewer than 1.6 million clones, 98% of them singletons. The sample consisted of naive CD4+ T cells sorted from blood. Sample subset: CD45RA+ positively selected. This TCR derives from a man aged 30 to 45 in good health. The rearrangement links TRBV11-2 to TRBJ2-7; possible D gene TRBD1, 5 bases. CDR3 DNA: TGTGCCAGCAGCTTAACCCAGGGTATGCGCGAGCAGTACTTC. Protein product: CASSLTQGMREQYF.